This TCR beta chain was sequenced for a study of T cell responses to AZD1222 COVID-19 vaccine. General study results and limits: The donors showed a predominance of white British ancestry and of females, with possible underestimation of clonal diversity. Among AZD1222 vaccinees, only six were seropositive at baseline. Spike-spanning, vaccine-associated CD4 TCRs were dominant at 160-218 and 743-854.

Concerning this clone itself: Its antigen is unknown. A read error may account for a junction end that differs from germline.

The repertoire was sequenced with immunoSEQ multiplex PCR; TCRdb's copy has only in-frame clones and lacks some. The table records approximately 140,000 clones, approximately 92% of them present only once. The germline CDR1 and CDR2 sequences are MNHEY and SVGAGI. The CDR3 extends over 15 amino acids. The V and J genes are TRBV6-5 and TRBJ1-6; weak D call: TRBD1 (6 bases). The sample was peripheral blood, taken 28 days after the second AZD1222 dose. The sequence came from an adult who received the AZD1222 COVID-19 vaccine. The CDR3 nucleotides are TGTACCAGCAGTTACCTGCAGGGGAATAATTCACCCCTCCACTTT. This encodes CTSSYLQGNNSPLHF.